Shown below are 21 T cell receptor beta chains from a single sample sequenced in a study of vaccination effects on CD4 cells after COVID-19. The repertoire was sequenced with immunoSEQ multiplex PCR; TCRdb's copy has only in-frame clones and lacks some. The sample shows 52,000 or so clones, under 75% of them seen only once. Antigens for these TCRs are unknown. Antigen-specific CD4+ T cells were expanded with viral peptide pools in the ViraFEST assay before sequencing. Subsequent to roughly 9 days of culture, CD4+ T cells were isolated. People in the vaccine group had not been infected with SARS-CoV-2 before, and their nucleocapsid antibodies were negative. The sample was CD4+ T cells from PBMCs cultured with SARS-CoV-2 spike peptides, taken before COVID-19 vaccination. These receptors were obtained from a human donor who received a COVID-19 vaccine.

The chain carries TRBV19 and TRBJ2-3; D is perhaps TRBD2 (5 bases). Germline V CDR1 and CDR2: LNHDA, SQIVND (reference sequence). The V end was cut by 1 base, the J end by 0 bases, with 8 bases between. The CDR3 runs 15 residues. CDR3 in DNA: TGTGCCAGTAGTATAGGGAGGATAAGCACAGATACGCAGTATTTT. Amino acid sequence: CASSIGRISTDTQYF.

V is TRBV7-8 and J is TRBJ2-3; 13 nucleotides align to TRBD2. V lost 5 bases, J lost 7 bases, and 18 bases stayed unmatched. Germline CDR1 is SGHVS and CDR2 is FQNEAQ. The CDR3 runs to 19 residues. In DNA form, the CDR3 reads TGTGCCAGCAGCCCGGGACTAGCGGGACCCATTAGTAAGCCTTATACGCAGTATTTT. It yields the protein CASSPGLAGPISKPYTQYF.

The rearrangement joins TRBV30 to TRBJ1-4, with TRBD1 matching over 12 bases. The ends lost 3 bases at V and 6 bases at J; junction bases unmatched: 5. The CDR3 is made up of 15 amino acids. Germline V gene data show CDR1 as GTSNPN and CDR2 as SVGIG (reference sequence). CDR3 in DNA: TGTGCCTGGAGCCCGGGGACAGGGGGCTATGAAAAACTGTTTTTT. It codes for CAWSPGTGGYEKLFF.

V is TRBV29-1 and J is TRBJ1-2, with D unclear. This CDR3 spans 13 amino acids. Germline V lookup: CDR1 SQVTM, CDR2 ANQGSEA. V gave up 1 base and J gave up 1 base, with 7 bases separating them. CDR3 nucleotide sequence: TGCAGCGTTGAAGGCAGGAATAACTATGGCTACACCTTC. It specifies CSVEGRNNYGYTF. Supplemented by reference TRBV29-1 and TRBJ1-2, the full variable domain reads SAVISQKPSRDICQRGTSLTIQCQVDSQVTMMFWYRQQPGQSLTLIATANQGSEATYESGFVIDKFPISRPNLTFSTLTVSNMSPEDSSIYLCSVEGRNNYGYTFGSGTRLTVV.

The rearrangement joins TRBV3-1 (or the pseudogene TRBV3-2) to TRBJ2-3; D remains unclear. Germline V gene data show CDR1 as LGHDT and CDR2 as YNNKEL (reference sequence). The germline V and J ends were trimmed by 5 bases and 3 bases, with 12 bases remaining between them. CDR3 size: 14 residues. The CDR3 DNA reads TGTGCCAGCAGCAACGGTGTCCGTACAGATACGCAGTATTTT. Translating it yields CASSNGVRTDTQYF.

The chain is built from TRBV4-3 and TRBJ1-2; D gene uncertain. Between the trimmed V and J ends, which lost 0 bases and 3 bases, there was a span of 20 bases. Per germline, CDR1 LGHNA and CDR2 YSLEER. The CDR3 is 18 amino acids. The CDR3 DNA follows: TGCGCCAGCAGCCAAGATATAAGCCCGGGCCGGTCGGACTATGGCTACACCTTC. This encodes CASSQDISPGRSDYGYTF.

By sample fraction, this clone is large. The V and J genes are TRBV18 and TRBJ1-2; 11 bases fit TRBD1. The germline gives CDR1 KGHSH, CDR2 LQKENI. Unmatched junction bases numbered 4, after V lost 2 bases and J lost 5 bases. This CDR3 has 15 residues. CDR3 DNA: TGTGCCAGCTCACCAACCGGGACAGGGGGATATGGCTACACCTTC. It specifies CASSPTGTGGYGYTF.

This clone has just a few counts. The chain joins TRBV11-2 to TRBJ1-1; perhaps TRBD1 as D (6 bases). CDR1 is SGHAT and CDR2 is FQNNGV in the germline V gene. The V gene lost 6 bases and the J gene lost 2 bases, with 10 bases spanning the gap. The CDR3 is 13 residues long. The CDR3 coding sequence is TGTGCCAGCAGTTCACAGGGAAACACTGAAGCTTTCTTT. As protein: CASSSQGNTEAFF. The variable domain in full, with the rest retrieved from reference TRBV11-2 and TRBJ1-1, is EAGVAQSPRYKIIEKRQSVAFWCNPISGHATLYWYQQILGQGPKLLIQFQNNGVVDDSQLPKDRFSAERLKGVDSTLKIQPAKLEDSAVYLCASSSQGNTEAFFGQGTRLTVV.

The chain couples TRBV3-1 (or the pseudogene TRBV3-2) to TRBJ2-3; TRBD2 matches at 8 bases. V shed 6 bases and J 3 bases; nucleotides not matched to a gene: 11. The germline gives CDR1 LGHDT, CDR2 YNNKEL (reference sequence). This CDR3 is built from 16 residues. The CDR3 DNA follows: TGTGCCAGCAGTGAACGGGGGGGTCCGGGGACAGATACGCAGTATTTT. Translation gives CASSERGGPGTDTQYF.

This clone occurred a few times. The rearrangement joins TRBV7-2 to TRBJ1-6; tentatively, D is TRBD1 (5 bases). V lost 2 bases to trimming and J lost 5 bases, with 10 bases between them. Germline CDR1 and CDR2: SGHTA and FQGNSA. This CDR3 spans 15 amino acids. The CDR3 sequence is CASSLTPGNNSPLHF. As DNA, the CDR3 is TGTGCCAGCAGCTTAACCCCAGGGAATAATTCACCCCTCCACTTT. Filled out from reference TRBV7-2 and TRBJ1-6, the complete variable domain reads GAGVSQSPSNKVTEKGKDVELRCDPISGHTALYWYRQSLGQGLEFLIYFQGNSAPDKSGLPSDRFSAERTGGSVSTLTIQRTQQEDSAVYLCASSLTPGNNSPLHFGNGTRLTVT.

The chain has TRBV4-2 and TRBJ2-1; D remains ambiguous. V was pared by 2 bases and J by 7 bases, with 21 bases between. This CDR3 is 17 amino acids long. Germline CDR1 is LGHNA and CDR2 is YNFKEQ. The CDR3 sequence: CASSQSEGLGLGNEQFF. The CDR3 coding sequence is TGTGCCAGCAGCCAATCGGAAGGTTTGGGGTTGGGAAATGAGCAGTTCTTC.

V usage is TRBV5-1 and J usage is TRBJ2-1; 11 bases align to TRBD2. With V trimmed by 7 bases and J by 5 bases, 5 bases remained unmatched. The CDR3 sequence is 14 residues long. Germline assignment: CDR1 SGHRS and CDR2 YFSETQ. CDR3 nucleotide sequence: TGCGCCAGCCGACTAGCGGGATCCCACAATGAGCAGTTCTTC. This sequence encodes CASRLAGSHNEQFF.

The rearrangement joins TRBV14 to TRBJ2-1; D is undetermined. Germline V gene sequence: CDR1 SGHDN, CDR2 FVKESK. V lost 1 base, J lost 1 base, and 5 bases lay in between. The length of the CDR3 is 14 residues. The CDR3 sequence is CASSQVGSYNEQFF. CDR3 DNA sequence: TGTGCCAGCAGCCAAGTGGGGTCCTACAATGAGCAGTTCTTC.

The rearrangement joins TRBV7-2 to TRBJ2-2, with TRBD2 identical over 8 bases. The V segment lost 5 bases and the J segment 0 bases; nucleotides outside the gene matches: 14. Germline V gene data show CDR1 as SGHTA and CDR2 as FQGNSA. The CDR3 sequence is 19 residues long. The CDR3 DNA sequence: TGTGCCAGCAGCCGCCGAGGATTAGCGGGAAGCACGAACACCGGGGAGCTGTTTTTT. As protein: CASSRRGLAGSTNTGELFF.

The genes are TRBV20-1 and TRBJ2-3, with D perhaps matching TRBD1 or TRBD2 (6 bases each). CDR1 and CDR2 from the germline V gene are DFQATT and SNEGSKA (reference sequence). Trimming cost V 3 bases and J 0 bases, with 10 bases left between them. CDR3 length: 14 amino acids. This CDR3 is CSASRGPSTDTQYF. The DNA for the CDR3 is TGCAGTGCTAGTCGGGGGCCTAGCACAGATACGCAGTATTTT.

Regarding this clone: Other DNA variants within this sample encode the same CDR3. V is TRBV28 and J is TRBJ1-2; D not certain. The V and J ends lost 2 bases and 4 bases respectively, with 5 bases between them. Germline V gives CDR1 MDHEN, CDR2 SYDVKM. The CDR3 runs 12 residues. In DNA, the CDR3 is TGTGCCAGCAGTTTACCACCCTATGGCTACACCTTC. The encoded protein is CASSLPPYGYTF.

V and J are TRBV7-2 and TRBJ2-4, with 7 bases identical to TRBD1. CDR3 length: 13 residues. Germline CDR1 SGHTA, CDR2 FQGNSA. The V segment lost 5 bases and the J segment 8 bases; nucleotides outside the gene matches: 6. The CDR3 DNA sequence: TGTGCCAGCAGCCCTGGACAGGAGCACATTCAGTACTTC. It translates to CASSPGQEHIQYF.

This chain's CDR3 is CATSRERGLHTEAFF. The CDR3 region has the DNA TGTGCCACCAGCAGAGAGCGGGGTTTGCACACTGAAGCTTTCTTT. This chain uses TRBV15 with TRBJ1-1; D gene uncertain. Germline CDR1 reads LNHNV; CDR2 reads YYDKDF (reference sequence). V was trimmed by 0 bases and J by 3 bases, leaving 11 bases between them. The CDR3 covers 15 residues.

This sequence joins TRBV19 and TRBJ1-4; 9 bases agree with TRBD1. This CDR3 has 14 residues. The junction had 8 bases not matched to a gene; V was cut back by 7 bases and J by 8 bases. Germline V gene lookup returns CDR1 LNHDA and CDR2 SQIVND (reference sequence). CDR3 region: CASKWGQGGEKLFF. CDR3 bases: TGTGCCAGTAAATGGGGACAGGGCGGCGAAAAACTGTTTTTT. Complete variable domain (other parts from reference TRBV19 and TRBJ1-4): DGGITQSPKYLFRKEGQNVTLSCEQNLNHDAMYWYRQDPGQGLRLIYYSQIVNDFQKGDIAEGYSVSREKKESFPLTVTSAQKNPTAFYLCASKWGQGGEKLFFGSGTQLSVL.

The V call is TRBV25-1, the J call TRBJ1-6, with D perhaps TRBD1 (6 bases). Germline V CDR1 and CDR2: MGHDK, SYGVNS. The length of the CDR3 is 17 residues. Trimming removed 3 bases at V and 10 bases at J, with 22 bases between. CDR3 in DNA: TGTGCCAGCAGTGATAGTTGGCCTGTACAGGGCTCGTCACCCCTCCACTTT. Amino acid sequence: CASSDSWPVQGSSPLHF.

The chain links TRBV12-5 to TRBJ2-5; D perhaps matches TRBD1 (5 bases). Looked up from germline, CDR1 is LGHNT and CDR2 is FRNRAP. Trimming pared 5 bases from V and 1 base from J, leaving 8 bases between. The CDR3 contains 13 residues. The CDR3 protein is CASGTDTQETQYF. The CDR3, as DNA: TGTGCTAGTGGTACGGACACCCAAGAGACCCAGTACTTC. Combining the CDR3 with reference TRBV12-5 and TRBJ2-5 gives the whole variable domain DARVTQTPRHKVTEMGQEVTMRCQPILGHNTVFWYRQTMMQGLELLAYFRNRAPLDDSGMPKDRFSAEMPDATLATLKIQPSEPRDSAVYFCASGTDTQETQYFGPGTRLLVL.